A selection of T cell receptor beta chains follows, all from one sample in a study of blood T cell repertoires in COVID-19. Clones were read by immunoSEQ multiplex PCR, and TCRdb kept only the in-frame ones, dropping some. The sample holds roughly 200,000 clones, around nine tenths seen once. Sequenced input: PBMCs or T cells enriched from blood (not recorded which). These receptors all come from a man in his thirties or forties in a cohort exposed to, infected with or recovered from COVID-19 (not recorded which). Each CDR3 is given with its conserved first and last residue. A D gene is named only where the DNA matches it firmly. Not all rows give a size; the values are once, few, many and, for expanded clones, a class.

V	J	size	D	DNA	CDR3
TRBV19	TRBJ1-5	-	TRBD1	TGTGCCAGTAGAGGGACAGGGGGGTTGTATCAGCCCCAGCATTTT	CASRGTGGLYQPQHF
TRBV2	TRBJ2-2	few	-	TGTGCCAGCAGTGCCGGGTTGGTCGGGGAGCTGTTTTTT	CASSAGLVGELFF
TRBV15	TRBJ1-2	-	TRBD1	TGTGCCACCAGCAGAGTACCAGGGACAGCCAACTATGGCTACACCTTC	CATSRVPGTANYGYTF
TRBV12-3/TRBV12-4	TRBJ2-3	-	-	TGTGCCAGCAGTTTTTCCCGGGATACGCAGTATTTT	CASSFSRDTQYF
TRBV5-1	TRBJ2-7	-	TRBD1	TGCGCCAGCAGCTTGTTGGGGACAGGGGGCGGAGGCGAGCAGTACTTC	CASSLLGTGGGGEQYF
TRBV27	TRBJ2-3	-	-	TGTGCCAGCAGTTTAGATGGGGGACTTTATTTCACAGATACGCAGTATTTT	CASSLDGGLYFTDTQYF
TRBV7-2	TRBJ2-7	-	TRBD2	TGTGCCAGCTCTTTAGCGGGAATCACCTACGAGCAGTACTTC	CASSLAGITYEQYF
TRBV25-1	TRBJ2-5	-	-	TGTGCCAGTAATATGCGGCAACAAGAGACCCAGTACTTC	CASNMRQQETQYF
TRBV5-4	TRBJ1-1	-	TRBD1	TGTGCCAGCAGCTGGGGACAGAGTTTGAACACTGAAGCTTTCTTT	CASSWGQSLNTEAFF
TRBV28	TRBJ1-5	-	-	TGTGCCAGCAGTTCTAAACAAGATGGGGAGGGGCCCAATCAGCCCCAGCATTTT	CASSSKQDGEGPNQPQHF
TRBV5-4	TRBJ1-3	-	-	TGTGCCAGCAGCAACTTTGGGGCCAACTCTGGAAACACCATATATTTT	CASSNFGANSGNTIYF
TRBV29-1	TRBJ1-1	-	TRBD1	TGCAGCGTTGAAGATACAGGGGCCCCGAACACTGAAGCTTTCTTT	CSVEDTGAPNTEAFF
TRBV5-4	TRBJ1-6	-	TRBD1	TGTGCCAGCAGCTTGTACGGACAGGGCCCCCGTTCACCCCTCCACTTT	CASSLYGQGPRSPLHF
TRBV5-8	TRBJ1-5	-	TRBD1	TGTGCCAGCAGCGGGGACAGGGTCGGGCAGCCCCAGCATTTT	CASSGDRVGQPQHF
TRBV4-1	TRBJ1-2	-	TRBD1	TGCGCCAGCAGCCAGGCCGGGACAGGATATGGCTACACCTTC	CASSQAGTGYGYTF
TRBV6-5	TRBJ2-3	-	TRBD2	TGTGCCAGCAGGGGACTAGCGGGAGGACCAGATACGCAGTATTTT	CASRGLAGGPDTQYF
TRBV9	TRBJ2-7	-	TRBD2	TGTGCCAGCAGTGTTAGCGGGAGCTACGAGCAGTACTTC	CASSVSGSYEQYF
TRBV9	TRBJ1-2	-	TRBD1	TGTGCCAGCAGCGTAGGGACAGGTCAGGCTGGCTACACCTTC	CASSVGTGQAGYTF
TRBV7-9	TRBJ2-7	-	TRBD2	TGTGCCAGCAGGGACGTCCACGGGACTAGCCGATCCTACGAGCAGTACTTC	CASRDVHGTSRSYEQYF
TRBV10-2	TRBJ1-1	-	-	TGCGCCAGCAGTGAGTCTCTAGGGGCCATAGGGGCTTTCTTT	CASSESLGAIGAFF
TRBV7-8	TRBJ2-4	once	TRBD2	TGTGCCAGCAGCTTAGCAAGAAGACTAGCGGGAGCCAAAAACATTCAGTACTTC	CASSLARRLAGAKNIQYF
TRBV10-1	TRBJ2-3	-	-	TGCGCCAGCAGCGAAGCGGCCCCGAACACAGATACGCAGTATTTT	CASSEAAPNTDTQYF
TRBV5-8	TRBJ1-2	-	TRBD1	TGTGCCAGCAGCTTTAGAACAGGGGGCAACTATGGCTACACCTTC	CASSFRTGGNYGYTF
TRBV7-3	TRBJ1-2	-	-	TGTGCCAGCAGCTTAACAGGGGGCTATGGCTACACCTTC	CASSLTGGYGYTF
TRBV4-2	TRBJ2-7	-	-	TGTGCCAGCAGTCAGTCTCCGGGGGCCTACGAGCAGTACTTC	CASSQSPGAYEQYF
TRBV5-1	TRBJ2-1	-	TRBD2	TGCGCCAGCAGCTTGTTGGGGGGAGGGCCACGGAATGAGCAGTTCTTC	CASSLLGGGPRNEQFF
TRBV18	TRBJ2-5	-	-	TGTGCCAGCTCACCACTCCCAGGGGAAGAAGAGACCCAGTACTTC	CASSPLPGEEETQYF
TRBV29-1	TRBJ1-4	once	-	TGCAGCGCCCGCAATGCAGGCCCCAATGAAAAACTGTTTTTT	CSARNAGPNEKLFF
TRBV5-5	TRBJ2-5	-	TRBD1	TGTGCCAGCAGCCAAGGGCGAACAGGGGGCATAGAGACCCAGTACTTC	CASSQGRTGGIETQYF
TRBV14	TRBJ1-2	-	TRBD1	TGTGCCAGCAGCCCACTACAGGGGACGGCGAGTGGCTACACCTTC	CASSPLQGTASGYTF
TRBV27	TRBJ2-7	-	-	TGTGCCAGCAGTTTCAACCAGAAGTACGAGCAGTACTTC	CASSFNQKYEQYF
TRBV7-9	TRBJ1-5	-	-	TGTGCCAGCAGCTTCGCGCCCAGCAATCAGCCCCAGCATTTT	CASSFAPSNQPQHF